This T cell receptor (beta chain) was obtained from a study of T cells in narcolepsy. Study information: Enrolled donors included narcolepsy type 1 or type 2 patients and healthy controls.

Overall study findings and caveats: Blood of same and different patients, but not healthy controls, reportedly held recurring autoreactive clonotypes.

Repertoires were generated with immunoSEQ multiplex PCR, while TCRdb's copy carries only in-frame clones and drops some. In the table there are tens of thousands of clones, 85% of which are singletons. The CDR3 has 15 amino acids. The V and J ends lost 1 base and 5 bases respectively, with 12 bases between them. Germline CDR1 reads SGHTA; CDR2 reads FQGNSA. As concerns this clone: Its antigen is undetermined.

The sample comprised memory (CD45RA-) CD4+ T cells from blood. The chain has TRBV7-2 and TRBJ1-5; D not certain. This clonotype was obtained from a human donor in good health. DNA for the CDR3: TGTGCCAGCAGCTTAGGAGCGGCGTCGGATCAGCCCCAGCATTTT. Encoded protein: CASSLGAASDQPQHF.